The entry that follows covers one T cell receptor beta chain sequence. The target of this receptor is not known. The junction departs from germline at one end; a sequencing error may be responsible. This specimen belongs to a study of cytomegalovirus exposure and HLA in healthy donors (dated by TCRdb to about 2017). For context, the study as a whole: An earlier analysis of 550 to 700 of the donors reported about 290 Gb of sequence data and 100 million to 130 million unique TCR beta sequences from roughly 200 million T cells. An early release covering over 500 HLA-typed donors comprised around 300 gigabases of sequencing data and approximately 80 million unique TCR sequences. The genetic ancestry cluster associated with self-reported Caucasian donors included about 81% of the 398 genotyped donors. The aim of the study was to test whether cataloging public T cell receptors could identify signatures of past pathogen exposure. The study used immunosequencing to profile the T cell repertoires of 600 to 850 subjects and linked those repertoires to cytomegalovirus serostatus. In addition to the first cohort of several hundred subjects, a separate validation cohort of over 90 different subjects was used. To predict cytomegalovirus infection status, the study brought together high-throughput TCR immunosequencing, statistical association of individual TCRs with disease status, and machine learning. A later analysis re-analyzed previously published TCR beta repertoires from 666 donors and added high-resolution HLA genotyping to study TCR occurrence patterns. Rather than drawing on any new phenotypic data, the later analysis identified candidate immune exposures from TCR beta sequences and the way those sequences occurred across donors. In an earlier analysis of 587 of the donors, high-throughput TCR beta sequencing was used to judge whether each TCR beta V gene segment behaved as functional or pseudogenic. Alongside the repertoire data, information on donor age, sex, ethnicity and CMV serostatus was compiled. In a later genetic analysis, genome-wide SNP genotypes for 398 of the 666 donors were used, and that subset was treated as a discovery cohort. All discovery cohort repertoires had been generated on a single sequencing platform. HLA typing included class I and class II loci at four-digit resolution. Typing coverage differed by locus: A, B, C, DRB1 and DQB1 were typed in roughly 620-630 donors, DQA1 in about 500, DPA1 in around 600, and DPB1 in just under 490. Four or five DR-DQ haplotypes were treated as single units for association and clustering because of strong linkage in the cohort. On average, 235,054 unique TCR beta nucleotide sequences were sequenced per donor among a few hundred genotyped donors of the cohort, with 15% to 20% of those sequences being non-productive.

The cohort consisted of more than 650 healthy bone marrow donors. At the time of sampling, all cohort members were nominally healthy, though unrecorded immune exposures were likely present. The donor was CMV seronegative and belonged to the group of 352 seronegative cohort members. Every donor gave a peripheral blood sample, and the peripheral blood mononuclear cells from that sample were used for TCR beta sequencing. The Qiagen DNeasy Blood Extraction Kit was used to extract genomic DNA from the blood cell samples. Library preparation employed the immunoSEQ multiplex PCR assay. For the multiplex PCR, a mixture combining 60 forward primers for TCR Vbeta segments and 13 reverse primers for TCR Jbeta segments was used. The CDR3 region of rearranged TCR beta genes was amplified from genomic DNA by a multiplex PCR assay. The Illumina HiSeq System was used to sequence the amplified TCR beta libraries as 87-base-pair reads. Processing in the source paper ran as follows. A later analysis counted approximately 76 million unique TCR beta chains across the 640 or so repertoires, and roughly 9.9 million of these chains were shared by at least two donors. Raw reads were error-corrected and collapsed into unique sequences with a nearest-neighbor algorithm that merged closely related sequences to remove PCR and sequencing errors. V, D and J gene segments were assigned by aligning CDR3 sequences to IMGT reference sequences. For a sequence to be retained, at least a six-nucleotide match to both a V gene segment and a J gene segment was required. A rearrangement counted as productive if the CDR3 had no stop codons and remained in frame with V and J, and every other rearrangement counted as non-productive. Following IMGT convention, CDR3 was defined as the stretch from the second conserved V-encoded cysteine up to the conserved J-encoded phenylalanine. The earlier analysis of 587 of the donors excluded sequences that lacked an unambiguous match to a single V gene segment. In an earlier analysis of around 590 of the donors, a V segment was called functional when productive rearrangements were above 56.7%, and segregating when the standard deviation between donors exceeded 5%. To diagnose cytomegalovirus status from the catalog of TCR beta chain sequences, a statistical classification framework was built. In a later analysis, V and J genes were assigned by comparing TCR nucleotide sequences against IMGT/GENE-DB human TR gene sequences. A later analysis assigned CDR3 sequences and most-parsimonious VDJ recombination scenarios with the TCRdist pipeline. In a later analysis, each TCR beta chain was defined by its CDR3 amino acid sequence together with its V-gene family, and reads lacking a unique V-gene family were excluded. To address suspected cross-contamination and a sequencing artifact, a later analysis removed several hundred highly shared, low-generation-probability nucleotide sequences. In a later analysis, a clonal expansion index for each public chain was calculated from normalized within-repertoire ranks of inferred template counts. A later analysis computed generation probabilities with a VDJ recombination model fitted to out-of-frame rearrangements, and checked the results against IGoR. In a later analysis, hypergeometric tests were used to score TCR-TCR, TCR-HLA and TCR-CMV co-occurrence, with a repertoire-size bias correction applied to TCR pairs. A later analysis estimated false discovery rates by permuting HLA or CMV assignments 20 times. A later analysis grouped co-occurring TCRs with DBSCAN, adding TCRdist sequence similarity when clustering within HLA-allele-positive subsets. Repertoires with fewer than 30,000 or more than 120,000 public chains, plus five repertoires with anomalous nucleotide sharing, were excluded from co-occurrence clustering. TCRdb holds this immuneACCESS table with in-frame rearrangements only. Some clones are missing; in checked studies, unresolved V genes explain under half, and the rest has no known cause. V and J calls plus clone size are reproduced from that table; the DNA served to infer D and trimming. The sample table holds approximately 110,000 clones, of which 79% were seen once. The top ten clonotypes cover around 3.1% of the sample.

Broad study findings and their caveats: In the study, 150 to 200 TCR beta chains were listed as associated with cytomegalovirus. Compared with equally common non-associated chains, HLA-associated TCR beta chains in a later analysis were more clonally expanded and had lower generation probabilities. Several of the top co-occurrence clusters appeared to be linked to parvovirus B19, influenza, CMV and Epstein-Barr virus, according to a later analysis. Most CMV-associated TCR beta chains appeared to be HLA-restricted in a later analysis, and the HLA associations seemed to be driven largely by CMV exposure. A cluster of highly shared sequence variants was judged likely to be a technical artifact of the sequencing pipeline. The classifier was reported to diagnose cytomegalovirus status with high specificity and sensitivity in both the original cohort and the validation cohort. In vitro tests confirmed that three of the cytomegalovirus-associated TCR beta chains recognize cytomegalovirus antigens. Immune exposure information for the cohort was limited to CMV serostatus. In a later analysis, TCR association rates were found to vary across HLA loci, with the most associated TCRs seen for DRB1 alleles and the fewest for HLA-C alleles. While some public TCRs were present in many individuals, most TCR sequences turned up only very rarely across donors. A further reported finding was that TCR beta sequences accurately predicted the HLA-A and HLA-B alleles for most subjects in the first cohort. Assigning TCR associations to individual alleles was difficult when HLA alleles, especially DR and DQ, strongly co-occurred. Because HLA typing was unavailable for some donors at each locus, only the typed subset was used in association tests. Linkage disequilibrium might explain the correlated functional status among segregating V segments, but an unknown experimental factor could not be ruled out. At a false discovery rate of 0.05, a later analysis linked approximately 18,000 TCR beta sequences to specific HLA alleles. Presence/absence analyses assumed roughly uniform sequencing depth across donors, an assumption that may not hold. An association between a missense DCLRE1C variant and V-gene and J-gene trimming of TCR beta chains was found in a later genetic analysis and replicated in an independent cohort. Some IMGT-functional V segments, including TRBV6-2 and TRBV6-3, could not be distinguished by the 87-base-pair reads and were therefore excluded. In a later genetic analysis, fewer N-insertions in productive TCRs were reported among donors in an Asian-associated ancestry cluster than the roughly 700-donor mean. Because counts were too low, approximately 15 rarely observed V segments, including chromosome 9 orphons, were excluded from the earlier analysis of around 640 of the donors. An earlier analysis of approximately 590 of the donors showed that most TCR beta V segments appeared in productive rearrangements either about 87% or about 30% of the time, which broadly matched IMGT annotations. It was suggested by the authors that the approach could potentially be generalized to other disease states and immunological phenotypes. In this cohort, only TCR beta chains were sequenced, and detectable features were limited by the absence of alpha or paired-chain data.

The CDR3 has 16 amino acids, counting the end cysteine and phenylalanine. The retained sequence is limited to the CDR3, 48 bases, with the frame set at the first base. CDR1 and CDR2, looked up from the germline V gene (reference sequence), are SEHNR and FQNEAQ. The chain links TRBV7-9 with TRBJ2-1; TRBD2 lines up with 9 middle nucleotides. The receptor's source is a woman between 40 and 55 years old in good health and CMV-seronegative. Sequencing used PBMCs. The sequenced DNA is TGTTCCAGCAGCTTATATCGGACTAGCGCTTACAATGAGCAGTTCTTC. The encoded protein is CSSSLYRTSAYNEQFF.